A selection of T cell receptor beta chains follows, all from one sample in a study of blood T cell repertoires in COVID-19. Measured with immunoSEQ multiplex PCR; TCRdb has only the in-frame clones, and not every one. The data hold 100,000 to 150,000 clones, with around three quarters observed a single time. Sequencing was performed on peripheral blood. These receptors were collected from a man aged 35 to 55 with active or convalescent COVID-19. The CDR3 runs from the conserved cysteine through the conserved F or W. The order of the fields is J gene, V gene, CDR3 protein.

j_call: TRBJ2-2
v_call: TRBV27
cdr3_aa: CASREGRTSDLNTGELFF

j_call: TRBJ1-1
v_call: TRBV18
cdr3_aa: CATQGAGAEAFF

j_call: TRBJ2-7
v_call: TRBV28
cdr3_aa: CASGRGGPTYEQYF

j_call: TRBJ1-1
v_call: TRBV27
cdr3_aa: CGTGRLNTEAFF

j_call: TRBJ2-1
v_call: TRBV21-1
cdr3_aa: CASSKGTICNEQFF

j_call: TRBJ1-1
v_call: TRBV9
cdr3_aa: CASSVYSGHLDTEAFF

j_call: TRBJ1-1
v_call: TRBV5-1
cdr3_aa: CASSLGQGATEAFF

j_call: TRBJ1-1
v_call: TRBV3-1/TRBV3-2
cdr3_aa: CASSLGAGGVNTEAFF

j_call: TRBJ1-2
v_call: TRBV5-1
cdr3_aa: CASSLGTDRDGYTF

j_call: TRBJ2-1
v_call: TRBV30
cdr3_aa: CAWSPGVAGSQQFF

j_call: TRBJ1-1
v_call: TRBV19
cdr3_aa: CASSNAGTGGPNTEAFF

j_call: TRBJ1-1
v_call: TRBV5-1
cdr3_aa: CASRPVGRLNTEAFF

j_call: TRBJ2-3
v_call: TRBV3-1/TRBV3-2
cdr3_aa: CASSQDLVTSGTDTQYF

j_call: TRBJ1-2
v_call: TRBV13
cdr3_aa: CASSLGGQGRGYTF

j_call: TRBJ2-1
v_call: TRBV6-1
cdr3_aa: CASSDISGTSSYNEQFF

j_call: TRBJ1-5
v_call: TRBV6-6
cdr3_aa: CASSYSEDNQPQHF

j_call: TRBJ2-6
v_call: TRBV13
cdr3_aa: CASSPGQPISGANVLTF

j_call: TRBJ1-3
v_call: TRBV24-1
cdr3_aa: CATSQGNTIYF

j_call: TRBJ1-1
v_call: TRBV28
cdr3_aa: CASSFGTELNTEAFF

j_call: TRBJ1-1
v_call: TRBV28
cdr3_aa: CASSLYIENWAFF

j_call: TRBJ1-2
v_call: TRBV2
cdr3_aa: CASSDSGTSYGYTF

j_call: TRBJ2-7
v_call: TRBV5-1
cdr3_aa: CASSLTGTAGYEQYF

j_call: TRBJ2-7
v_call: TRBV10-3
cdr3_aa: CAIASGGENEQYF

j_call: TRBJ2-3
v_call: TRBV9
cdr3_aa: CASSVDRGPSDTQYF

j_call: TRBJ2-7
v_call: TRBV5-5
cdr3_aa: CASSLLAGVLGVEQYF

j_call: TRBJ1-2
v_call: TRBV5-4
cdr3_aa: CASGLPGVGYTF